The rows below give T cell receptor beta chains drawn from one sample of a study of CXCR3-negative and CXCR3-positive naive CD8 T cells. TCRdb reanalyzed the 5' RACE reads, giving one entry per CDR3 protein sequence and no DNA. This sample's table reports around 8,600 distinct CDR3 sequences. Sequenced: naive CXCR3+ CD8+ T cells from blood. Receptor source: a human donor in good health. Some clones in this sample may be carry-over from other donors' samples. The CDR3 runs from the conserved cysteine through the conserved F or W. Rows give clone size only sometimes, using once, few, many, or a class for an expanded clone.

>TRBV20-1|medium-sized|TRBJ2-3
CSATSLAGGWATDTQYF
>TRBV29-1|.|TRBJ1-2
CSVEGGERTVRYYGYTF
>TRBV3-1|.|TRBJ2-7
CASSQEPGAPYEQYF
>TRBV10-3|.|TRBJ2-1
CAISTRGNSDEQFF
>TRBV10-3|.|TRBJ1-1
CAISVGEVTEAFF
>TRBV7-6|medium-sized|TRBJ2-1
CASSSDTAEDEQFF
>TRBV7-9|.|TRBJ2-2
CASSSQRGPSNTGELFF
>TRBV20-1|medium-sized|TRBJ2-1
CSARQGGNEQFF
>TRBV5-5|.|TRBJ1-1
CASSFTENTEAFF
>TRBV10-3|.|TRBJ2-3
CASGGDGTDTQYF
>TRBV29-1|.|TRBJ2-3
CSAGPTDTQYF
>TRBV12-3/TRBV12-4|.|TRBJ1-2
CASSPDTYGYTF
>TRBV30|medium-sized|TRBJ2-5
CAWSVEHQETQYF
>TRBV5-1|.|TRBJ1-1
CARRQGAITEAFF
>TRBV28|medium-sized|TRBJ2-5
CASSNRDRGRETQYF
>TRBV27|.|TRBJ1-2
CASSYNRVDYGYTF
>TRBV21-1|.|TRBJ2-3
CASSKVWTVSTDTQYF
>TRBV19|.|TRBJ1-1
CASRTRVLNTEAFF
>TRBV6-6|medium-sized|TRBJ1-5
CASSWNSNQPQHF
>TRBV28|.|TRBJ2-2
CASSPVRPGLAGDTNTGELFF
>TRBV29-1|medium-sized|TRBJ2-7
CSVEEGDRGGPYEQYF
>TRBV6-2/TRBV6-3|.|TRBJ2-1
CATAGRAENNEQFF
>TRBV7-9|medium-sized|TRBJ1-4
CASSPPGEREKLFF
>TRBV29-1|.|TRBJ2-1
CSVESSARGNEQFF
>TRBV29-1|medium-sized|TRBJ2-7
CSVERVSGSAYEQYF
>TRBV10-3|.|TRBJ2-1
CAISEGGPQDNEQFF